Described below is a single T cell receptor (beta chain) sequence and its context. Its antigen is as yet unknown. V lost 3 bases and J lost 7, with 10 bases in between. The CDR3 spans 13 residues. Germline V lookup: CDR1 MNHEY, CDR2 SMNVEV (reference sequence). The sample comes from a study of cytomegalovirus exposure and HLA in healthy donors. For the study at large: The same platform was used for the roughly 130 validation repertoires as for the 600 to 700 first-cohort repertoires, as reported in a later analysis. General study results and limits: Reports indicated that the classifier achieved high specificity and sensitivity in diagnosing cytomegalovirus status. The authors enumerated 150 to 200 TCR beta chains as linked to cytomegalovirus.

The assay was immunoSEQ multiplex PCR, and TCRdb's table has in-frame clones only and misses some. The sample records 200,000 or so clones, roughly 84% being singletons. Sequenced sample: PBMCs. The chain recombines TRBV27 with TRBJ2-1, with a weak D call TRBD1 (6 bases). The clonotype was recovered from a man in his late teens or twenties in good health and CMV-seropositive. CDR3 in DNA: TGTGCCAGCAGTTTCGGGCAGGGGAATGAGCAGTTCTTC. Encoded protein: CASSFGQGNEQFF.